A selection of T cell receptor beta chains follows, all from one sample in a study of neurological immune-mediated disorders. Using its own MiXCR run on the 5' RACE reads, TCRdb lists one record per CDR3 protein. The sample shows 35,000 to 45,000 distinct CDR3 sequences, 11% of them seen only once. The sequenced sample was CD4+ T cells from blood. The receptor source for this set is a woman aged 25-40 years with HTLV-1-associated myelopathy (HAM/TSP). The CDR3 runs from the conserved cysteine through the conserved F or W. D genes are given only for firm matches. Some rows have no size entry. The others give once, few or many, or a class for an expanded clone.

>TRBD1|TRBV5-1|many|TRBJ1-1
TGCGCCAGCAGCCCCTCACCCCCAGGGGGAGTTAACACTGAAGCTTTCTTT
CASSPSPPGGVNTEAFF
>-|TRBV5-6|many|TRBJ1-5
TGTGCCAGCAGCTTTTGGGGGGGCAGGGCACTACCAAATCAGCCCCAGCATTTT
CASSFWGGRALPNQPQHF
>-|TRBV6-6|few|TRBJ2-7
TGTGCCAGCAGTATAGGGTCCCGCTACGAGCAGTACTTC
CASSIGSRYEQYF
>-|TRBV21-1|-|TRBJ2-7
-
CASSFYICSAKISYEQYF
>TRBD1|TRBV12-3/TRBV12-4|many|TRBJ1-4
TGTGCCAGCAGTTTTTGGGGGGACAGGGGGCGTGAAAAACTGTTTTTT
CASSFWGDRGREKLFF
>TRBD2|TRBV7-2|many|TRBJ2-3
TGTGCCAGCAGCTCCCGCTCCGGGGGGGCCTTGAATACGCAGTATTTT
CASSSRSGGALNTQYF
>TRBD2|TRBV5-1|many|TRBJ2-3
TGCGCCAGCAGCTTGGAGCCCGGGCGGGGGGGATGGAAGGATACGCAGTATTTT
CASSLEPGRGGWKDTQYF
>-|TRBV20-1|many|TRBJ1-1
TGCAGTGCACGAGGACAGCTGAACACTGAAGCTTTCTTT
CSARGQLNTEAFF
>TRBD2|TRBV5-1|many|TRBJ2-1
TGCGCCAGCAGCTCGACTAGCGGGGGGATATACAATGAGCAGTTCTTC
CASSSTSGGIYNEQFF
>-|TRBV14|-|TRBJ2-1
TGTGCCAGCAGCCAATCCCCGGGGGGCCTCGAGTTCTTC
CASSQSPGGLEFF
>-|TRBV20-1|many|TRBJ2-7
TGCAGTGCTAGTAGGGGGTCCTACGAGCAGTACTTC
CSASRGSYEQYF
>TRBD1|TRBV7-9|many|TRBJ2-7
TGTGCCAGCAGCCTAACCAGGGGGAACCACGAGCAGTACTTC
CASSLTRGNHEQYF
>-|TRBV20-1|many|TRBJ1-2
TGCAGTGCCCCAATCGGGCGGGGGGGAGGCTATGGCTACACCTTC
CSAPIGRGGGYGYTF
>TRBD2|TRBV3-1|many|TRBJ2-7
TGTGCCAGCAGCCCTCGGACTAGCGGATCTTACGAGCAGTACTTC
CASSPRTSGSYEQYF
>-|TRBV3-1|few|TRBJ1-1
TGTGCCAGCAGCTCGGGGGGCGCGAAAATGAACACTGAAGCTTTCTTT
CASSSGGAKMNTEAFF
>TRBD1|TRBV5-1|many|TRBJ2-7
TGCGCCAGCAGCGTTATCTATTCCGGGACAGGGGTATCCTACGAGCAGTACTTC
CASSVIYSGTGVSYEQYF
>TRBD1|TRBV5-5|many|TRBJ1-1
TGTGCCAGCAGCTGGGGACAGATGAACACTGAAGCTTTCTTT
CASSWGQMNTEAFF
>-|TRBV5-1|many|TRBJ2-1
TGCGCCAGCAGCCCCGATCAGGGCCACAATGAGCAGTTCTTC
CASSPDQGHNEQFF
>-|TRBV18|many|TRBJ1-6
TGTGCCAGCTCACCGCTGGGGTGGCGTTTTTCACCCCTCCACTTT
CASSPLGWRFSPLHF
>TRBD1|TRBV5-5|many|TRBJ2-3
TGTGCCAGCAGCGCAGTACAGGGGTCACGCACAGATACGCAGTATTTT
CASSAVQGSRTDTQYF
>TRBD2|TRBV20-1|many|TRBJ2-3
TGCAGTGCTGCCGCCGGGACTAGCGGCACAGATACGCAGTATTTT
CSAAAGTSGTDTQYF
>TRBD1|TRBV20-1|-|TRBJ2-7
TGCAGTGCTAGCCGGGACAGGGGAAACTACGAGCAGTACTTC
CSASRDRGNYEQYF
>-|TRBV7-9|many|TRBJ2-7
TGTGCCAGCAGCTTAGCCCAGGGAAGGGACGAGCAGTACTTC
CASSLAQGRDEQYF
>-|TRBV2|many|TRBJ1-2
TGTGCCAGCAGTGAAAACAACTATGGCTACACCTTC
CASSENNYGYTF
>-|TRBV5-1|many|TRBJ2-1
TGCGCCAGCAGCTTGCCGGGGGTCAATTACAATGAGCAGTTCTTC
CASSLPGVNYNEQFF
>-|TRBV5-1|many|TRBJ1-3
TGCGCCAGCAGCCTGAGGGAAAGGTCGGGTGCCATATATTTT
CASSLRERSGAIYF
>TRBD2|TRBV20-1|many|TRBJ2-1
TGCAGTGCTCAAAGGACTAGCGGGAGTTACAATGAGCAGTTCTTC
CSAQRTSGSYNEQFF
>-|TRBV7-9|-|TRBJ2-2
TGTGCCAGCAGCTTGGCCGTGACTGGAGACACCGGGGAGATGTTTTTT
CASSLAVTGDTGEMFF
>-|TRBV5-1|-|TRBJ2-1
TGCGCCAGCAGCCAGAACGGTTACAATGAGCAGTTCTTC
CASSQNGYNEQFF
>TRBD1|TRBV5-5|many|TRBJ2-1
TGTGCCAGCAGCTCTACCGGGACAGGCAGCTACAATGAGCAGTTCTTC
CASSSTGTGSYNEQFF
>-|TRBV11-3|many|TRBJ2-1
TGTGCCAGCAGCTTAGTTAGGGCTGTTTTCAGCTACAATGAGCAGTTCTTC
CASSLVRAVFSYNEQFF
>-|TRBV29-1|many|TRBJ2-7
TGCAGCGTTGCAACAGGGATCTACGAGCAGTACTTC
CSVATGIYEQYF
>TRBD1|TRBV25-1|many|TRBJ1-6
TGTGCCAGCAGTGGCCGACAGGGGGGATATTCACCCCTCCACTTT
CASSGRQGGYSPLHF
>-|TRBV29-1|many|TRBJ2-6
TGCAGCGTTGTGGGATCCGGGGCCAACGTCCTGACTTTC
CSVVGSGANVLTF
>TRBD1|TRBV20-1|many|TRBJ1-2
TGCAGTGCTTCGGGGACAGGGGGCTACGGCTACACCTTC
CSASGTGGYGYTF
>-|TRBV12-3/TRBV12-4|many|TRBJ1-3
TGTGCCAGCAGTTTTCTGGCAGACCGCTCTGGAAACACCATATATTTT
CASSFLADRSGNTIYF
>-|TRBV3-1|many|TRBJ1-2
TGTGCCAGCAGCCAAGTTAGGAGTTCCGGCTACACCTTC
CASSQVRSSGYTF
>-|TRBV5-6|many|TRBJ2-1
TGTGCCAGCAGCTTGTCGGGATATAGGGATAACAATGAGCAGTTCTTC
CASSLSGYRDNNEQFF
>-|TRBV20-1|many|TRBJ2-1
TGCAGTGCTAGGAGGGGGGGGGACAATGAGCAGTTCTTC
CSARRGGDNEQFF
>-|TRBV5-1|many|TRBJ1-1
TGCGCCAGCAGCCCCAACTGGCAAAATACTGAAGCTTTCTTT
CASSPNWQNTEAFF
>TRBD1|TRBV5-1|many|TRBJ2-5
TGCGCCAGCAGCAACTCCGGGACAGCCCAAGAGACCCAGTACTTC
CASSNSGTAQETQYF
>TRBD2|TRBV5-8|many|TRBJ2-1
TGTGCCAGCACCCTTGAGCGGGGGGCCCACTACAATGAGCAGTTCTTC
CASTLERGAHYNEQFF
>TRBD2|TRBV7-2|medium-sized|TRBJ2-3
TGTGCCAGCAGCCCTAGCGGGGGGGGCGCAGATACGCAGTATTTT
CASSPSGGGADTQYF
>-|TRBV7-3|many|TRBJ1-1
TGTGCCAGCAGCTTATGGGGGAACACTGAAGCTTTCTTT
CASSLWGNTEAFF
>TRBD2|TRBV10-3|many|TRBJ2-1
TGTGCCATCAGTGAGTCGGCACTAGCGGGGGGGAATGAGCAGTTCTTC
CAISESALAGGNEQFF
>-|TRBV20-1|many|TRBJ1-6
TGCAGTGCTATACAGAGAAGCTCCTATAATTCACCCCTCCACTTT
CSAIQRSSYNSPLHF
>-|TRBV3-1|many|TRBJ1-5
TGTGCCAGCAGCCAAAACGGGGTGGGTCAGCCCCAGCATTTT
CASSQNGVGQPQHF
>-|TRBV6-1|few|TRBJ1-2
TGTGCCAGCAGTATCACAGCCTATGGCTACACCTTC
CASSITAYGYTF
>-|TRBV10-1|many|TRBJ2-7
TGCGCCAGCAGACGCGCAGCGGACATCCCTTGGGGCTACGAGCAGTACTTC
CASRRAADIPWGYEQYF
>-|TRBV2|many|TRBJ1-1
TGTGCCAGCAGTCCCCTGACAGTGAACACTGAAGCTTTCTTT
CASSPLTVNTEAFF
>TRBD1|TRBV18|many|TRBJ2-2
TGTGCCAGCTCACCGGGACAGGTTTCAGTGAACACCGGGGAGCTGTTTTTT
CASSPGQVSVNTGELFF
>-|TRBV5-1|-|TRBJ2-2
TGCGCCAGCAGACATTCCTACAGGAGAAACAGGGAGCTGTTTTTT
CASRHSYRRNRELFF